This entry features one T cell receptor beta chain sequence. The germline CDR1 and CDR2 sequences are MDHEN and SYDVKM. This CDR3 is 18 amino acids long. V dropped 10 bases and J dropped 4; count of bases not matched to a gene: 20. This entry is derived from a study of blood T cell repertoires in COVID-19. Study overall: Samples came from the United States, Italy and Spain, spanning acute and convalescent COVID-19. Sources were T cells, B-cell-depleted T cells, or PBMCs; the material itself was cDNA or gDNA.

TCRdb keeps only in-frame clones here, not all; method: immunoSEQ multiplex PCR. Found here are roughly 250,000 clones, around four fifths of them singletons; the top ten hold around 4.1%. The sample taken for sequencing was peripheral blood. V is TRBV28 and J is TRBJ1-5; TRBD1 agrees at 9 bases. The origin of this receptor is a woman aged 40 to 49 with active or convalescent COVID-19. This chain's CDR3 is CATHSLGQGGITNQPQHF. CDR3 DNA sequence: TGTGCCACGCACTCCTTGGGACAGGGAGGGATCACAAATCAGCCCCAGCATTTT.